This TCR beta chain was identified in a study of OX40 agonist ivuxolimab in advanced cancers. Study context: Prior checkpoint blockade (anti-PD-1, anti-PD-L1 or anti-CTLA-4) was permitted; around 37% had it.

Sampling times: baseline, cycle 4 day 1, cycle 7 day 1. Trimming pared 3 bases from V and 4 bases from J, leaving 4 bases between. This CDR3 is 11 amino acids long. Germline V gives CDR1 SGHDN, CDR2 FVKESK. This clone was found a few times. Other DNA sequences of this sample code for an identical CDR3. Profiling relied on immunoSEQ multiplex PCR, and the TCRdb table lists in-frame clones only, not all of them. This sample has about 60,000 clones; 85% to 95% occur once, and the top ten carry roughly 25%. This sample comprised CD4+ or CD8+ T cells sorted from blood, obtained in a trial of the OX40 agonist ivuxolimab. The clonotype originates from an adult with an advanced solid tumor such as melanoma, head and neck, liver or kidney cancer. V usage is TRBV14 and J usage is TRBJ2-7; no reliable D call. The CDR3 DNA sequence: TGTGCCAGCAGCCACTCATACGAGCAGTACTTC. This codes for CASSHSYEQYF.